The 10 T cell receptor beta chains listed next were all sequenced from one sample in a study of beta chain features in type 1 diabetes. The whole isolated RNA underwent reverse transcription, so sequencing captured expressed TCRB transcripts. Using immunoSEQ multiplex PCR, the repertoire was profiled, and TCRdb retains in-frame clones only, with some absent. The table has about 410,000 clones, approximately 13% seen once. The sample taken for sequencing was naive CD4+ T cells from blood. The receptors shown here come from a man aged 25-45 years in good health.

This clone was counted between two and nine times. The J gene is TRBJ2-7, the V gene TRBV7-8; D could derive from TRBD1 or TRBD2 (5 bases each). CDR1 SGHVS and CDR2 FQNEAQ come from the germline V gene. Trimming pared 5 bases from V and 5 bases from J, leaving 10 bases between. The CDR3 spans 12 residues. The CDR3 bases are TGTGCCAGCAGCCCCAGGGACCACGAGCAGTACTTC. It is translated as CASSPRDHEQYF.

The rearrangement links TRBV7-2 to TRBJ2-7; TRBD1 aligns across 9 bases. The CDR3 loop spans 14 amino acids. The ends lost 1 base at V and 4 bases at J; junction bases unmatched: 2. CDR1 and CDR2 (germline): SGHTA, FQGNSA. CDR3 DNA sequence: TGTGCCAGCAGCTTAGGGACAGGGGCATACGAGCAGTACTTC. Translated, it gives CASSLGTGAYEQYF.

The chain joins TRBV19 to TRBJ2-1, with TRBD1 matching 9 bases. Germline trimming cut 5 bases from V and 9 bases from J; bases unmatched to any gene: 11. Germline values: CDR1 LNHDA, CDR2 SQIVND (reference sequence). This CDR3 has 15 residues. In nucleotides, the CDR3 is TGTGCCAGTAGTGCTTCAGGACAGGGGTATGGTGAGCAGTTCTTC. It codes for CASSASGQGYGEQFF.

This sequence joins TRBV7-6 and TRBJ1-5, with no clear D. Germline-derived CDR1 and CDR2 are SGHVS and FNYEAQ. Trimming pared 2 bases from V and 0 bases from J, leaving 5 bases between. This CDR3 has 14 residues. The CDR3 DNA follows: TGTGCCAGCAGCTTATTGTATAGCAATCAGCCCCAGCATTTT. Translation: CASSLLYSNQPQHF.

The rearrangement uses TRBV9 and TRBJ2-2, with D maybe TRBD2 (6 bases). The CDR3 is 17 amino acids. V was trimmed by 0 bases and J by 0 bases, leaving 12 bases between them. Per the germline V gene, CDR1 is SGDLS and CDR2 is YYNGEE. The CDR3 loop reads CASSVVGSGANTGELFF. CDR3 bases: TGTGCCAGCAGCGTAGTCGGTAGCGGTGCGAACACCGGGGAGCTGTTTTTT.

This clone was seen more than once but under ten times. The CDR3 sequence is CASSIPSSYSGELFF. The CDR3 nucleotides read TGTGCCAGTAGTATCCCCTCTTCTTATAGCGGGGAGCTGTTTTTT. This chain joins TRBV19 and TRBJ2-2; no firm D call. The CDR3 is 15 amino acids. The germline CDR1 and CDR2 sequences are LNHDA and SQIVND (reference sequence). V was cut by 3 bases and J by 7 bases, with 15 bases left in between.

This clone was detected only a few times. Here the CDR3 DNA reads TGCAGTTTTACAACGGGGTACGAGCAGTACTTC. It codes for CSFTTGYEQYF. The chain combines TRBV29-1 with TRBJ2-7, with D perhaps TRBD2 (5 bases). Germline assignment: CDR1 SQVTM and CDR2 ANQGSEA. This CDR3 is built from 11 residues.

This clone was seen a few times. The chain has TRBV27 and TRBJ2-1; D is ambiguous. Between the trimmed V and J ends, which lost 5 bases and 4 bases, there was a span of 12 bases. The CDR3 contains 14 residues. Germline V gene data show CDR1 as MNHEY and CDR2 as SMNVEV (reference sequence). The CDR3 region has the DNA TGTGCCAGCAGTCTCTCCATTGCGTACAATGAGCAGTTCTTC. Protein: CASSLSIAYNEQFF.

This chain uses TRBV6-5 with TRBJ1-1, with D possibly being TRBD1 (5 bases). Germline CDR1 reads MNHEY; CDR2 reads SVGAGI. The CDR3 contains 15 residues. With 6 bases removed from V and 0 bases from J, the gap between germline ends came to 14 bases. CDR3 residues: CASRPREGMNTEAFF. For the CDR3, the DNA is TGTGCCAGCAGGCCGAGGGAGGGGATGAACACTGAAGCTTTCTTT.

The V and J genes are TRBV7-2 and TRBJ2-1; 8 bases align to TRBD2. With V trimmed by 5 bases and J by 3 bases, 6 bases remained unmatched. Germline V gene lookup returns CDR1 SGHTA and CDR2 FQGNSA. The CDR3 is 15 residues long. The CDR3 region has the DNA TGTGCCAGCAGCATGAGCGGGAGCCACTACAATGAGCAGTTCTTC. Its translation: CASSMSGSHYNEQFF.